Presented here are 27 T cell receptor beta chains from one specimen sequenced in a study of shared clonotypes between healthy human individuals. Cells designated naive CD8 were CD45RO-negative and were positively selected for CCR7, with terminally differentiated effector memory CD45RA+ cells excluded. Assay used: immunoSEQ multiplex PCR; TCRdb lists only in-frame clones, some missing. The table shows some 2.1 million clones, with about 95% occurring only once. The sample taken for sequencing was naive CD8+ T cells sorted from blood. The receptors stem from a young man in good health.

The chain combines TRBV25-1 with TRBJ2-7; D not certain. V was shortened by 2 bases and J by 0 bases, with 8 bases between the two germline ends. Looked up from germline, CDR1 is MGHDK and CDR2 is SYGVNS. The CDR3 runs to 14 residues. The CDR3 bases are TGTGCCAGCAGTGAAGGTTCGGACTCCTACGAGCAGTACTTC. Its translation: CASSEGSDSYEQYF.

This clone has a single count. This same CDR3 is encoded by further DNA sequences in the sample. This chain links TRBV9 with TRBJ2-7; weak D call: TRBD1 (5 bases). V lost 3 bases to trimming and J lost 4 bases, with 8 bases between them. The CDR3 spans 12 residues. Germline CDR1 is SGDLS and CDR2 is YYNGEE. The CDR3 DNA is TGTGCCAGCAGCGAAACAGGATACGAGCAGTACTTC. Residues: CASSETGYEQYF.

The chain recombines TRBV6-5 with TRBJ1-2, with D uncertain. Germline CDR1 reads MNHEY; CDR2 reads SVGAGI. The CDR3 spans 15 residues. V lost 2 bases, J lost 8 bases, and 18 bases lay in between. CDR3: CASSYDHNLGEGYTF. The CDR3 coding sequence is TGTGCCAGCAGTTACGATCACAACCTCGGGGAGGGCTACACCTTC.

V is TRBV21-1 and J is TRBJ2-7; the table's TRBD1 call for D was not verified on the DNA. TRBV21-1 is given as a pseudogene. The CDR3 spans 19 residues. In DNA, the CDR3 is TGTGCCAGCAGCACGACCCCCGGGACAGGGGCCTTGAAGTACTACGAGCAGTACTTC. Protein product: CASSTTPGTGALKYYEQYF.

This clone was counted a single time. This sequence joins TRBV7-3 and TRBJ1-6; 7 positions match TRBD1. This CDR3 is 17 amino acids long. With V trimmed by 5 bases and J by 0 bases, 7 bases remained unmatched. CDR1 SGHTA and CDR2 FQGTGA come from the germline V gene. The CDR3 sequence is CASSPPGQSSYNSPLHF. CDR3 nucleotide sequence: TGTGCCAGCAGCCCACCGGGACAGAGCTCCTATAATTCACCCCTCCACTTT.

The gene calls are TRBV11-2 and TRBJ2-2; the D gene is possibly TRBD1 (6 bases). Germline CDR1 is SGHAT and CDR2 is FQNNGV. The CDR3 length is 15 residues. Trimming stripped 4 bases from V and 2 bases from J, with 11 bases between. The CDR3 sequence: CASSSRTDNTGELFF. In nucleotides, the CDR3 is TGTGCCAGCAGCTCTAGGACAGACAACACCGGGGAGCTGTTTTTT. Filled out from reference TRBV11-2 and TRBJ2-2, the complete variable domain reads EAGVAQSPRYKIIEKRQSVAFWCNPISGHATLYWYQQILGQGPKLLIQFQNNGVVDDSQLPKDRFSAERLKGVDSTLKIQPAKLEDSAVYLCASSSRTDNTGELFFGEGSRLTVL.

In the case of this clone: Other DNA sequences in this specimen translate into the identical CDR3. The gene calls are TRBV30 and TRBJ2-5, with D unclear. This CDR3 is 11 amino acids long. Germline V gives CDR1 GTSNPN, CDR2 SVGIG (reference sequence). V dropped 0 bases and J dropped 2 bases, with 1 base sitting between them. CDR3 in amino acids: CAWSVQETQYF. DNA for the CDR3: TGTGCCTGGAGTGTACAAGAGACCCAGTACTTC. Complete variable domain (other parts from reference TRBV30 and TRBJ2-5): SQTIHQWPATLVQPVGSPLSLECTVEGTSNPNLYWYRQAAGRGLQLLFYSVGIGQISSEVPQNLSASRPQDRQFILSSKKLLLSDSGFYLCAWSVQETQYFGPGTRLLVL.

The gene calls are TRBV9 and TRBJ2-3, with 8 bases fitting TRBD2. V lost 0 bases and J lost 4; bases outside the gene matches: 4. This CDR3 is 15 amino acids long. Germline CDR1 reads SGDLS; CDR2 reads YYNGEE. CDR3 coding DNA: TGTGCCAGCAGCGTAGCGGGAGGGATCTCAGATACGCAGTATTTT. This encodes CASSVAGGISDTQYF.

CDR3 sequence: CASSPTGTTHNEQFF. In nucleotides, the CDR3 is TGTGCCAGCAGCCCCACCGGGACTACCCACAATGAGCAGTTCTTC. The genes are TRBV13 and TRBJ2-1, with 7 bases that match TRBD2. The CDR3 sequence is 15 residues long. Germline lookup yields CDR1 PRHDT and CDR2 FYEKMQ (reference sequence). V gave up 5 bases and J gave up 5 bases; unmatched junction bases: 9.

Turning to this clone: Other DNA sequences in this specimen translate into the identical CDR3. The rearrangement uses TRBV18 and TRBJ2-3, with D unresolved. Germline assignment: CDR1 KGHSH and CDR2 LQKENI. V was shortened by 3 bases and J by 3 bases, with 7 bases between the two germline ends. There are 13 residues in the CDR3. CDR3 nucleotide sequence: TGTGCCAGCTCACCGGATTCTACAGATACGCAGTATTTT. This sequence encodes CASSPDSTDTQYF.

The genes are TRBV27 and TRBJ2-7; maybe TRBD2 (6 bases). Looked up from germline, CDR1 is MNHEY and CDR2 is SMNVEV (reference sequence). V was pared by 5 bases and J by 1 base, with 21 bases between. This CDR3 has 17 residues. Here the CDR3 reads CASSPRGLRDLSYEQYF. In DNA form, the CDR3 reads TGTGCCAGCAGTCCCCGGGGGTTGCGGGACCTGTCCTACGAGCAGTACTTC.

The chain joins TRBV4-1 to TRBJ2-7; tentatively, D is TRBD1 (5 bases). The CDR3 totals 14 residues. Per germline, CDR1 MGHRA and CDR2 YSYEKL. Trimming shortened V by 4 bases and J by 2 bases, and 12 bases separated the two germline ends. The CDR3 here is CASSRYAGTYEQYF. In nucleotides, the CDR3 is TGCGCCAGCAGCCGTTATGCAGGGACCTACGAGCAGTACTTC.

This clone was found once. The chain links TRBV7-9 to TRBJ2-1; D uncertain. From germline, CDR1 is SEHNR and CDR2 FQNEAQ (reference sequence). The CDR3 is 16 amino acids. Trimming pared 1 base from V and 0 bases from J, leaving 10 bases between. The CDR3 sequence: CASSLGSLSSYNEQFF. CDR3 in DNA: TGTGCCAGCAGCTTAGGTTCTCTGAGCTCCTACAATGAGCAGTTCTTC.

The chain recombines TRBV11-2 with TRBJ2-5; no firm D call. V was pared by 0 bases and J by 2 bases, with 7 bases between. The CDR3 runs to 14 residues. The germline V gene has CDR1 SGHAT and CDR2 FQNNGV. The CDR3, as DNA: TGTGCCAGCAGCTTAGATCCAATACAAGAGACCCAGTACTTC. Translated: CASSLDPIQETQYF.

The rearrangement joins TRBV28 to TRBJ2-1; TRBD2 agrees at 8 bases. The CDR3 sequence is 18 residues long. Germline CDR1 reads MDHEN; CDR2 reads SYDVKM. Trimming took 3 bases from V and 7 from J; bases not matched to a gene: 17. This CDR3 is CASSFPWGAEAGVNEQFF. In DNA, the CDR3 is TGTGCCAGCAGTTTCCCCTGGGGGGCCGAAGCGGGAGTGAATGAGCAGTTCTTC. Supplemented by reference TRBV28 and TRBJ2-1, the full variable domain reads DVKVTQSSRYLVKRTGEKVFLECVQDMDHENMFWYRQDPGLGLRLIYFSYDVKMKEKGDIPEGYSVSREKKERFSLILESASTNQTSMYLCASSFPWGAEAGVNEQFFGPGTRLTVL.

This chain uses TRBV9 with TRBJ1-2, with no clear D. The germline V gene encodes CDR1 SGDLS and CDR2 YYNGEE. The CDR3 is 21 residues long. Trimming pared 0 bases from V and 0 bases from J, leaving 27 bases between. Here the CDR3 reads CASSVENTRSPGIVPNYGYTF. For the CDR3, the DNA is TGTGCCAGCAGCGTAGAGAATACGCGGAGCCCAGGTATAGTGCCTAACTATGGCTACACCTTC.

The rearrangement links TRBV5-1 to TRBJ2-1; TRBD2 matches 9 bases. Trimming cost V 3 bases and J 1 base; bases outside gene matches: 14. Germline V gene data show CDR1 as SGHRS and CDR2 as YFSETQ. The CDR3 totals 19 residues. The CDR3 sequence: CASSSQHPLAGASYNEQFF. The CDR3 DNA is TGCGCCAGCAGCTCCCAGCATCCTTTAGCGGGGGCATCCTACAATGAGCAGTTCTTC.

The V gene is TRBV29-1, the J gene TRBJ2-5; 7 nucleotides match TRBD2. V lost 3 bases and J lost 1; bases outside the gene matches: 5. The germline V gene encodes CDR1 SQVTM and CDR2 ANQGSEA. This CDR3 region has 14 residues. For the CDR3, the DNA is TGCAGCGTTGATGAGCTAGCGGCCCAAGAGACCCAGTACTTC. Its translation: CSVDELAAQETQYF.

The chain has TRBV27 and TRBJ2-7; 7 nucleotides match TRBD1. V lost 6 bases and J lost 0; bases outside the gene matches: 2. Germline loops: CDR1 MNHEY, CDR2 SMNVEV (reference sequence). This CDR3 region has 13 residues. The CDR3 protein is CASRTGSSYEQYF. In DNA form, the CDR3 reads TGTGCCAGCAGGACAGGGAGCTCCTACGAGCAGTACTTC.

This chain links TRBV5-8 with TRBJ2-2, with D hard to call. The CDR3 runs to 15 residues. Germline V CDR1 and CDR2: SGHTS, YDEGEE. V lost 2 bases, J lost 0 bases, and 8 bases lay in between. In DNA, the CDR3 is TGTGCCAGCAGCTTCGACACCGCGAACACCGGGGAGCTGTTTTTT. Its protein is CASSFDTANTGELFF.

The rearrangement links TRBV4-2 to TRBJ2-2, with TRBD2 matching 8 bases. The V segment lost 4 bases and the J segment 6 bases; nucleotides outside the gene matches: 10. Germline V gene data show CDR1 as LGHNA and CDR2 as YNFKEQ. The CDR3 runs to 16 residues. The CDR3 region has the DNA TGTGCCAGCAGCCCGAATGGACTAGCCGCAGCCGGGGAGCTGTTTTTT. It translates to CASSPNGLAAAGELFF.

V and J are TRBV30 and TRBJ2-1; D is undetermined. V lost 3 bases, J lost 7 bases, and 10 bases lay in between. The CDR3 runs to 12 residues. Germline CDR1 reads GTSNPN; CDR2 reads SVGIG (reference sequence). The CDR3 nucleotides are TGTGCCTGGAGCCGAGAATCGAATGAGCAGTTCTTC. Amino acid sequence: CAWSRESNEQFF.

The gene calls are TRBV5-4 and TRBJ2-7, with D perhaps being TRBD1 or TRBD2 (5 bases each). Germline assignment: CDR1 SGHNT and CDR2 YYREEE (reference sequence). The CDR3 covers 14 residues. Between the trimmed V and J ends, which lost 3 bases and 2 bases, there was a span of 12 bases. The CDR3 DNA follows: TGTGCCAGCAGCTACGGGACCTTAACCTACGAGCAGTACTTC. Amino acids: CASSYGTLTYEQYF.

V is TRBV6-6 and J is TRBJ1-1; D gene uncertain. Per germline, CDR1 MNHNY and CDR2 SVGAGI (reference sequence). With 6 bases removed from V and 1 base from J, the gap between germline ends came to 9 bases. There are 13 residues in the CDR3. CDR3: CASSIGSNTEAFF. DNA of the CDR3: TGTGCCAGCAGCATAGGGTCGAACACTGAAGCTTTCTTT.

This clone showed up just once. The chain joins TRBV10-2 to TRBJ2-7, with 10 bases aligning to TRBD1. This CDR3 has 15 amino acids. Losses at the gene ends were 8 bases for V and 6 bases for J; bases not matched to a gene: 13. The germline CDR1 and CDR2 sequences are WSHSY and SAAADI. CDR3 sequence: CASFDRDRGIGEQYF. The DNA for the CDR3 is TGCGCCAGCTTCGACCGGGACAGGGGTATTGGCGAGCAGTACTTC.

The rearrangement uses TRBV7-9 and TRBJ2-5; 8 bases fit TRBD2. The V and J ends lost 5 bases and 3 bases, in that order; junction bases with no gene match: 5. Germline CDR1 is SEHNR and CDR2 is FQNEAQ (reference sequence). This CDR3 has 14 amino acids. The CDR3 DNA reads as TGTGCCAGCAGCGGAGCGGGAGCGAAAGAGACCCAGTACTTC. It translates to CASSGAGAKETQYF.

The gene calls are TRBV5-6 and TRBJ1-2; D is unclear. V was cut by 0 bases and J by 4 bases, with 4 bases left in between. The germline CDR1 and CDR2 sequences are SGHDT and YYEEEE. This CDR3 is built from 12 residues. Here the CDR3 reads CASSLELYGYTF. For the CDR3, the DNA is TGTGCCAGCAGCTTGGAACTCTATGGCTACACCTTC.